This T cell receptor beta chain was obtained from a study of PD-1 blockade in classical Hodgkin lymphoma (dated by TCRdb to 2019 to 2021). With respect to the entire study: Nivolumab dosing was 3 mg/kg intravenously every 2 weeks, continuing until either disease progression or unacceptable toxicity. To define a peripheral blood immune signature of response to PD-1 blockade in classical Hodgkin lymphoma, the study combined TCR beta sequencing with CyTOF.

The time point label here, explained by the study, means: cycle 4 day 1 (C4D1), after 6 weeks of nivolumab. Every trial patient had relapsed following autologous stem cell transplantation, and prior brentuximab vedotin exposure was what differed among cohorts A, B and C. The trial cohort comprised 60 or so patients with relapsed/refractory classical Hodgkin lymphoma whose best overall responses were complete response, partial response or progressive disease. In the multi-cohort phase II CheckMate 205 trial, trial patients received single-agent nivolumab. An independent review committee assessed best overall response using the 2007 International Working Group response criteria. Trial PBMCs were collected just before the start of nivolumab (C1D1) and during therapy at cycle 2 day 1 and cycle 4 day 1. After peripheral blood was drawn into 8 mL Vacutainer Cell Preparation Tubes, PBMCs were isolated by centrifugation and then cryopreserved.

Including the terminal cysteine and phenylalanine, the CDR3 comprises 12 residues. Left in the record is the CDR3 DNA by itself, 36 bases read in frame from the first base. Based on the germline V gene, the CDR1 and CDR2 sequences are SNHLY and FYNNEI. The trim is 4 bases for V and 8 bases for J, with a gap of 11 bases between the germline ends. The full study reports these points: Baseline diversity similar to that of newly diagnosed patients was observed in trial patients achieving complete response, whereas significantly lower diversity was observed in partial responders and progressors. Baseline TCR diversity was reported to be lower in newly diagnosed patients than in healthy donors and to be lower still in relapsed/refractory patients. Patients starting nivolumab less than 1 year after ASCT had lower diversity and were excluded from later analyses to avoid confounding by immune reconstitution. The study covered only a single clinical trial cohort, and the causes of the repertoire differences, possibly disease activity or prior therapy, were still not defined. A significant rise by C4D1 was seen in CD4+ but not CD8+ TCR diversity (p=0.0027 vs p=0.16), with the rise being most apparent in complete responders (p=0.02).

About this clone itself: The antigen it binds to is not known. No much larger clone exists at a distance of one base, and base qualities are not known.

The Qiagen DNeasy kit was used to extract genomic DNA from unsorted PBMCs and from the negatively selected CD4+ and CD8+ fractions. Using primers that anneal to V and J segments, immunoSEQ multiplex PCR amplified the TCR beta CDR3 regions. A synthetic immune receptor repertoire was used to minimize amplification bias, and any remaining bias was removed computationally after sequencing. In the original analysis: Repertoire diversity was quantified as the Shannon entropy index using custom Python scripts. Unsorted, CD4+ and CD8+ repertoires were analyzed separately, except for combined analyses in which CD4+ and CD8+ sequences were merged in silico. Clonal expansion was defined as a frequency increase of at least 2-fold after treatment compared with C1D1, and clones undetected at baseline were assigned a pseudocount of 0.5. Singleton clones were defined as clones with 0 or 1 copy at C1D1, and non-singleton clones were defined as clones with 2 or more copies. Clones expanded in unsorted samples were assigned a CD4+, CD8+ or unknown annotation through matching of protein sequences in sorted samples from the same patient. Wilcoxon tests were applied to paired samples to test diversity changes from C1D1 to C4D1. In TCRdb, the immuneACCESS table is reduced to in-frame sequences with V and J assigned. These tables do not hold every clone; where another copy was compared, an unresolved V gene accounts for under half, and the others remain unexplained. Clone size and V and J calls were adopted from that table, with D and trimming inferred from the DNA. For this sample there are roughly 20,000 clones; around 80% appear just once. Jointly, the top ten make up roughly 40% of the sample.

Here the chain combines TRBV2 and TRBJ1-1; confidence is insufficient to name the D gene. The input for sequencing was peripheral blood mononuclear cells (PBMCs), taken before the fourth cycle of nivolumab. The receptor comes from a human donor with classical Hodgkin lymphoma. The nucleotide sequence reads TGTGCCAGCAGTGGGGGAGGGAGCGAAGCTTTCTTT. The resulting protein is CASSGGGSEAFF.